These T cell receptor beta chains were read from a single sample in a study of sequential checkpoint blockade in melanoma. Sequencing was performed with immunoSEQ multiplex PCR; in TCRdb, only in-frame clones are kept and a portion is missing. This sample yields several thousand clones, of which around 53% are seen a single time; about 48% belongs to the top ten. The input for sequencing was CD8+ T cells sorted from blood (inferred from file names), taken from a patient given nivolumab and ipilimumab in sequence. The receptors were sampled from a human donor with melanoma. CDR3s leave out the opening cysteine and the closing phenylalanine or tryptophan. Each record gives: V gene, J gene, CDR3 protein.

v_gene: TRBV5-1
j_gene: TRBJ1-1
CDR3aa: ASSLGSVEAF

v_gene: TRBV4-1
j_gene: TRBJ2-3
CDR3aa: ASSQGVTTSGGATDTQY

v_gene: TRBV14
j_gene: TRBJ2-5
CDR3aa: ASSQEKGLAGGGETQY

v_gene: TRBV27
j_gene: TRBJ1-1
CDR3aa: ASRVVQGHTEAF

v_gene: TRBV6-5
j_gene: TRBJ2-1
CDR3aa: ASSLASRGEQF

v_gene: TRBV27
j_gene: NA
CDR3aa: ASSFQTGRGYEQY

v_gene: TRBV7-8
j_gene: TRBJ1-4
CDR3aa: ASSAGFLNEKLF

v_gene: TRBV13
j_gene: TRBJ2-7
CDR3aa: ASSSGLAGGPSVYEQY

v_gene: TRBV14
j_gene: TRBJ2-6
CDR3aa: ASPTQAEYAGANVLT

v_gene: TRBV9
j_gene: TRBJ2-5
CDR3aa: ASSPGQGVRETQY

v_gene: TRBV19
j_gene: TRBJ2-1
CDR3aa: ASSGEGLGGPFDEQF

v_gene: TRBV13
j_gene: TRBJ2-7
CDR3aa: ASSIVGGAGEQY

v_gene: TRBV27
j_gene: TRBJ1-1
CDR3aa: ASGGQGLTEAF

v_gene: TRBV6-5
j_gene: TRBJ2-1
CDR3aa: ASRTVSYNEQF

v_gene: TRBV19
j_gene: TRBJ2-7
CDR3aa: ASSIDPGQGGVDEQY

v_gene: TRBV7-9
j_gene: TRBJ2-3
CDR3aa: ASSSGQGTDTQY

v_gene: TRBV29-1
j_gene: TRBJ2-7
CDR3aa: SVEVPGQGPYEQY

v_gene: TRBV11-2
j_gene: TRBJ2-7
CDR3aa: ASSRTGGSLVEQY

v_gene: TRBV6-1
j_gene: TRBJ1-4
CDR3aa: ASSETGGGSYEKLF

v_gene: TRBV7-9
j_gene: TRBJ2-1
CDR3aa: ASTSSGTYNEQF

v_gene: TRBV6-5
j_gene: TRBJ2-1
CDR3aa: ASSYGLYNEQF

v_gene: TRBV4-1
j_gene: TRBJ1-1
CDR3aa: ASSRGGQGSTEAF

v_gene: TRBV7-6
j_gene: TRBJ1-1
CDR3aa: ASSLAFGFTGFNTEAF

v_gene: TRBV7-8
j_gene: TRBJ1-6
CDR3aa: ASLDRGNSPLH

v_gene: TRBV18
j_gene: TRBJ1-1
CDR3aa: ASSLGQGNTEAF

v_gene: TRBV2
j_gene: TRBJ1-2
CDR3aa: ASMTGDGYT

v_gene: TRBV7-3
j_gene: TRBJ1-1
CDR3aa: ASSSDRGRRAF

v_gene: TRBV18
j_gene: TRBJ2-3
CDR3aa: ASSQGLRDTDTQY

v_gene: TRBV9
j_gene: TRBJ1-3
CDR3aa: ASSVGQGKGNTIY

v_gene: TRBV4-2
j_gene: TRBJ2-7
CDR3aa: ASSQEGGEGYEQY

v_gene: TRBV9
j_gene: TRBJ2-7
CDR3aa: ASSGGLPSSYEQY